Only one count was recorded for the clone carrying this T cell receptor (beta chain). In the authors' methods: The authors estimated nucleated cell counts from reference gene primer amplification. Libraries were prepared by immunoSEQ multiplex PCR; TCRdb keeps only in-frame clonotypes and omits some of them. V and J calls plus clone size are reproduced from that table; the DNA served to infer D and trimming. Of under 200,000 clones in the sample, approximately 81% were seen once. Germline assignment: CDR1 LNHDA and CDR2 SQIVND (reference sequence). The length of the CDR3 is 12 residues. The germline V and J ends were trimmed by 5 bases and 8 bases, with 11 bases remaining between them. The data belong to a study of blood T cell repertoires in COVID-19. This study enrolled people aged about 18 to 100 from about 26 US geographic areas. Recovery meant two consecutive negative NP/OP PCR tests, professional clearance, or resolved symptoms.

The specimen was PBMCs or T cells enriched from blood (not recorded which). The clonotype originates from a man aged 55 to 70 who had recovered from COVID-19. The chain carries TRBV19 and TRBJ2-3; unclear D gene. The CDR3 spells CASSPTRSTQYF. The CDR3 coding sequence is TGTGCCAGTAGTCCTACGAGGAGTACGCAGTATTTT.